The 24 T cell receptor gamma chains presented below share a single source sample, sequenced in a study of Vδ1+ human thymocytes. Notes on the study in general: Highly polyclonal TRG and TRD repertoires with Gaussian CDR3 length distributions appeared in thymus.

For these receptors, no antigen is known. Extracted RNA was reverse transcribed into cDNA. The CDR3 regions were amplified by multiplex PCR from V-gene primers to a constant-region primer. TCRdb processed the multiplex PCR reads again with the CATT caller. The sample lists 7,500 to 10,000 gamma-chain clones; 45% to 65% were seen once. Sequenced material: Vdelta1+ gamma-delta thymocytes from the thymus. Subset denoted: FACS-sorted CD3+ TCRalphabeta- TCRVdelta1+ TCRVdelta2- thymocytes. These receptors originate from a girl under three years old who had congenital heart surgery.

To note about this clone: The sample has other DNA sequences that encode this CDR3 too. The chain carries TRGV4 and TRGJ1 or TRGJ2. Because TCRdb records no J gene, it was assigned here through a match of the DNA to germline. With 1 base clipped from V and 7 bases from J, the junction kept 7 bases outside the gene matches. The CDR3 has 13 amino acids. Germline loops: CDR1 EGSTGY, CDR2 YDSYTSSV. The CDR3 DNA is TGTGCCACCTGGGATGGCCCGGGCTATAAGAAACTCTTT. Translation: CATWDGPGYKKLF.

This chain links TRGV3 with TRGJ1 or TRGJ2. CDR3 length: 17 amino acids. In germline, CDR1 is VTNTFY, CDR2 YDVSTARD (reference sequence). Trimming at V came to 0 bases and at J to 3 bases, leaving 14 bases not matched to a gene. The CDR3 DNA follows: TGTGCCACCTGGGACAGGCACCCCCAGCGGGGTTATTATAAGAAACTCTTT. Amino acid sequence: CATWDRHPQRGYYKKLF.

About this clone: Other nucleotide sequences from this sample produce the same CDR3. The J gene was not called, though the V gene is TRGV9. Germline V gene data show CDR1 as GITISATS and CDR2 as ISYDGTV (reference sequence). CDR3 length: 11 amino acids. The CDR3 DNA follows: TGTGCCTTGTGGGAGGTGCACGGAAAACTCTTT. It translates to CALWEVHGKLF.

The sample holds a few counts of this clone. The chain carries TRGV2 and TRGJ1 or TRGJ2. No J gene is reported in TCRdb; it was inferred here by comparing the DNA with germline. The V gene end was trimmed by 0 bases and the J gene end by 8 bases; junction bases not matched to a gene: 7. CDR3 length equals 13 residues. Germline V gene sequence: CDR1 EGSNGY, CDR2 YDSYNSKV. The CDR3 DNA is TGTGCCACCTGGGACGGGCCATTCCATAAGAAACTCTTT. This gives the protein CATWDGPFHKKLF.

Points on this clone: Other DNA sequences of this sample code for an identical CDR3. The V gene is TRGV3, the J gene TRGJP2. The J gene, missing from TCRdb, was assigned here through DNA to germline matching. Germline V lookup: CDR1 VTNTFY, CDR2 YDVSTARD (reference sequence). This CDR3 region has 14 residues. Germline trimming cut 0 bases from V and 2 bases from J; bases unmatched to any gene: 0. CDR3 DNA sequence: TGTGCCACCTGGGACAGGAGTAGTGATTGGATCAAGACGTTT. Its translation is CATWDRSSDWIKTF.

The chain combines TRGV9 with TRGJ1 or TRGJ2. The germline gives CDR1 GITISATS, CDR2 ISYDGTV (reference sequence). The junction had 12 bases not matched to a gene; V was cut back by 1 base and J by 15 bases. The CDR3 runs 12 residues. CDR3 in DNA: TGTGCCTTGTGGGAGGTCACTCCAACTTTACTCTTT. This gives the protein CALWEVTPTLLF.

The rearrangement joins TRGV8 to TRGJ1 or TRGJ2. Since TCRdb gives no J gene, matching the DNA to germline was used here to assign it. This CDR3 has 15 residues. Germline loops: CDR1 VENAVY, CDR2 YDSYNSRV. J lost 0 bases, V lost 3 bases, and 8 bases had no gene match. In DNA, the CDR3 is TGTGCCACCTGGGATCAACCTCTGAATTATTATAAGAAACTCTTT. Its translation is CATWDQPLNYYKKLF.

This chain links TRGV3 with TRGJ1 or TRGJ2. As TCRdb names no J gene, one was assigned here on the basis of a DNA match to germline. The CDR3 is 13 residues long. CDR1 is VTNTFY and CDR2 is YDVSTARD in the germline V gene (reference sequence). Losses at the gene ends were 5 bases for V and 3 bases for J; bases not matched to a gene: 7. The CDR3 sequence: CATWAHIYYKKLF. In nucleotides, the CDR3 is TGTGCCACCTGGGCCCATATTTATTATAAGAAACTCTTT.

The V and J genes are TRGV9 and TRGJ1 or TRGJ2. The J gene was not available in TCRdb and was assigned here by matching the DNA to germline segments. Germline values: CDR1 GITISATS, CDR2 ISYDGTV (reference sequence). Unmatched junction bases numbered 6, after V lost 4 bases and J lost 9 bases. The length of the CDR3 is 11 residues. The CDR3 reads CALWDKIKKLF. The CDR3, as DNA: TGTGCCTTGTGGGATAAGATTAAGAAACTCTTT.

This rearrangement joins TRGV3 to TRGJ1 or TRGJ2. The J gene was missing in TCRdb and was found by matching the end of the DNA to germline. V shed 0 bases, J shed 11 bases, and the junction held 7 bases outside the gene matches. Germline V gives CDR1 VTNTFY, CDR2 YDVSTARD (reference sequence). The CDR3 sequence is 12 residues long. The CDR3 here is CATWDRRVEKLF. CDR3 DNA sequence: TGTGCCACCTGGGACAGGCGTGTTGAGAAACTCTTT.

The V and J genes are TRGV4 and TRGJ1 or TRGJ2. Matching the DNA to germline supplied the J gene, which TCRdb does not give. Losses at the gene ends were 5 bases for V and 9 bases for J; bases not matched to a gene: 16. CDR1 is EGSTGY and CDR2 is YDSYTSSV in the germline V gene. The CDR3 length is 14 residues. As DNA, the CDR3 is TGTGCCACCTGGGCAACCTCCCCAAGGGGTAAGAAACTCTTT. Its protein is CATWATSPRGKKLF.

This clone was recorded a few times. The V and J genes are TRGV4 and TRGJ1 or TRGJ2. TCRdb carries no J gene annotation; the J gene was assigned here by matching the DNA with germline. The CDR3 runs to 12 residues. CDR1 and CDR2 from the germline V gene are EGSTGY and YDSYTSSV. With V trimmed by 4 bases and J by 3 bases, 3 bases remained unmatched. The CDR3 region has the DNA TGTGCCACCTGGGAACTTTATTATAAGAAACTCTTT. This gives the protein CATWELYYKKLF.

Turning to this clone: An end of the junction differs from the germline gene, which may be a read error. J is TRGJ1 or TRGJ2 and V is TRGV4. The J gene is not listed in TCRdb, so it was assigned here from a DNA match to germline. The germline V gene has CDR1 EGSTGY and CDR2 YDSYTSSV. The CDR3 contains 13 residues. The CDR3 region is CAAWDPDYYKKLF. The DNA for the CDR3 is TGTGCCGCCTGGGATCCCGACTATTATAAGAAACTCTTT.

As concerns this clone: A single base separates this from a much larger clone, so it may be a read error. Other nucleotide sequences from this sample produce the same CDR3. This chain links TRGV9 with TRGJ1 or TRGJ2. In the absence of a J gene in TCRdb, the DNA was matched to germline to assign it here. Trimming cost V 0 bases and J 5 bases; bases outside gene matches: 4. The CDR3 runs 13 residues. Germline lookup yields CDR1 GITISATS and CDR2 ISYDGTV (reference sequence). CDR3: CALWEVRNYKKLF. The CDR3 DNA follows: TGTGCCTTGTGGGAGGTGCGGAATTATAAGAAACTCTTT.

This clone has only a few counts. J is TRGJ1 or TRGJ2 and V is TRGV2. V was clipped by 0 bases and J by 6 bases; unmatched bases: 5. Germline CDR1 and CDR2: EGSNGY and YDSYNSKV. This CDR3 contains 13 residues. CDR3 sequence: CATWDGLGYKKLF. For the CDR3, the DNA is TGTGCCACCTGGGACGGGCTTGGTTATAAGAAACTCTTT.

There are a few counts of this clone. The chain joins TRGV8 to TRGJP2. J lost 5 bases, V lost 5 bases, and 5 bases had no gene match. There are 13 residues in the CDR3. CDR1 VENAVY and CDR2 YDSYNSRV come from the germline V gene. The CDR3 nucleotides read TGTGCCACCTGGGGAAGGAGTGATTGGATCAAGACGTTT. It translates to CATWGRSDWIKTF.

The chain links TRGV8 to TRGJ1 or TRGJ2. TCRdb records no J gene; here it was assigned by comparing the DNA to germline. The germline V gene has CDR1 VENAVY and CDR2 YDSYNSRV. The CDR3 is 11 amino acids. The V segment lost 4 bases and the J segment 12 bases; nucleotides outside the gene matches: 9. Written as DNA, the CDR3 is TGTGCCACCTGGGAGTACTTTGCGAAACTCTTT. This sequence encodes CATWEYFAKLF.

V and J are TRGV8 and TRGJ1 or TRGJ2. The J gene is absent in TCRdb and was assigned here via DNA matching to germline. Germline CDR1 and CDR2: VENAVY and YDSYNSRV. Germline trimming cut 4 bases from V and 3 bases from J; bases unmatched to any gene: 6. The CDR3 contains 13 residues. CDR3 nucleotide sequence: TGTGCCACCTGGGACCACCGTTATTATAAGAAACTCTTT. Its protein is CATWDHRYYKKLF.

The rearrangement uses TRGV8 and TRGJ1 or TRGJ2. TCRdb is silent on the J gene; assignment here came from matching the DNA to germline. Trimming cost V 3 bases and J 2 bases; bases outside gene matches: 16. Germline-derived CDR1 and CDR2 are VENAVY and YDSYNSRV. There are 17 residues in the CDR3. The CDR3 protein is CATWDPPVPPHYYKKLF. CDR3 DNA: TGTGCCACCTGGGATCCTCCCGTTCCTCCCCATTATTATAAGAAACTCTTT.

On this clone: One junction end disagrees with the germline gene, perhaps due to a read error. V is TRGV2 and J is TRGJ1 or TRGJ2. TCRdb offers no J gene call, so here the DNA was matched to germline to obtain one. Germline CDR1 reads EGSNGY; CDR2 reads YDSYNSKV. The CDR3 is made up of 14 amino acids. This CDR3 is CATWDQSNYYKKLF. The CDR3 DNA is TGCGCCACCTGGGACCAGTCGAATTATTATAAGAAACTCTTT.

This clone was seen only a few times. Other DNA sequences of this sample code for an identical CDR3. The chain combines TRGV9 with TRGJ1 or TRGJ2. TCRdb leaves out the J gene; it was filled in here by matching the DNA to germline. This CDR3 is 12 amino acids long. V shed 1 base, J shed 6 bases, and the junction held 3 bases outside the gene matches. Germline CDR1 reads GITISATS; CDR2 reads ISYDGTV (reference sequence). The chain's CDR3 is CALWEVSYKKLF. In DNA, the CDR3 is TGTGCCTTGTGGGAGGTCTCTTATAAGAAACTCTTT.

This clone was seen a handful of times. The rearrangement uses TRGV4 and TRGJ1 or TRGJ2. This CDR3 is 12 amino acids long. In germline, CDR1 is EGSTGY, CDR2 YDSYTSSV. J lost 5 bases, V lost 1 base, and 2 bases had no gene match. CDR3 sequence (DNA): TGTGCCACCTGGGATGGTCATTATAAGAAACTCTTT. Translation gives CATWDGHYKKLF.

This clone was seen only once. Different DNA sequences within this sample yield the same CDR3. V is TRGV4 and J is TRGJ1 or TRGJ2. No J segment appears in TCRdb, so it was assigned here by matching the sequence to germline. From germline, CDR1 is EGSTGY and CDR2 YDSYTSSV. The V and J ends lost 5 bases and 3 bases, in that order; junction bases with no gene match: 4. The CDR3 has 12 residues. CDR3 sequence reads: CATWGFYYKKLF. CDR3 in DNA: TGTGCCACCTGGGGGTTTTATTATAAGAAACTCTTT.

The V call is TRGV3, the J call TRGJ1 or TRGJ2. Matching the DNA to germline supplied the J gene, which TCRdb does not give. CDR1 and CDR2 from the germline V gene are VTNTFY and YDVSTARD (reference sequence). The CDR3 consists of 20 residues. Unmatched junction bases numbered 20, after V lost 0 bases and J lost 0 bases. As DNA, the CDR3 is TGTGCCACCTGGGACAGGGCCCCGGGCCCAAAATCCTCGAATTATTATAAGAAACTCTTT. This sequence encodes CATWDRAPGPKSSNYYKKLF.